The 30 T cell receptor beta chains reported below all come from one sample, sequenced in a study of T cells after yellow fever vaccination. TCRdb called the 5' RACE reads again in MiXCR, with one record for every CDR3 protein. The sample includes approximately 300,000 distinct CDR3 sequences, about an eighth of them seen just once. The specimen comprised CD4+ T cells sorted from PBMCs, sampled 45 days after the yellow fever booster vaccination. The receptors were gathered from a young man who received the YFV17D yellow fever vaccine.

This clonotype was counted many times. The chain joins TRBV12-3 or TRBV12-4 to TRBJ2-1; D not certain. The length of the CDR3 is 16 residues. V was pared by 6 bases and J by 0 bases, with 15 bases between. The CDR3 DNA follows: TGTGCCAGCAGCCCCCTTCAGACCAGCTCCTACAATGAGCAGTTCTTC. Its translation: CASSPLQTSSYNEQFF.

This rearrangement joins TRBV20-1 to TRBJ2-5; weak D call: TRBD2 (6 bases). This CDR3 has 15 amino acids. V was shortened by 6 bases and J by 1 base, with 18 bases between the two germline ends. Germline values: CDR1 DFQATT, CDR2 SNEGSKA (reference sequence). DNA of the CDR3: TGCAGTGCAACGACCGGGAGTCTTTTCCAAGAGACCCAGTACTTC. Amino acids: CSATTGSLFQETQYF.

There are a few counts of this clonotype. V and J are TRBV27 and TRBJ1-1; no clear D gene. Germline CDR1 MNHEY, CDR2 SMNVEV (reference sequence). This CDR3 has 14 amino acids. Deletions cut 0 bases from V and 5 bases from J, with 10 bases between. CDR3 sequence reads: CASSLSKRVTEAFF. The CDR3 DNA sequence: TGTGCCAGCAGTTTATCGAAAAGGGTGACTGAAGCTTTCTTT.

This clonotype was counted a few times. The chain combines TRBV7-6 with TRBJ2-1; 9 positions match TRBD1. This CDR3 comprises 16 residues. The V gene's germline CDR1 is SGHVS and CDR2 FNYEAQ. The V gene end was trimmed by 0 bases and the J gene end by 7 bases; junction bases not matched to a gene: 7. CDR3: CASSLATGGLSNEQFF. For the CDR3, the DNA is TGTGCCAGCAGCTTAGCTACAGGGGGCCTGAGTAATGAGCAGTTCTTC.

This clonotype was recorded a few times. This sequence joins TRBV5-5 and TRBJ1-1; D gene ambiguous. Germline CDR1 and CDR2: SGHKS and YYEKEE (reference sequence). This CDR3 has 13 amino acids. V lost 0 bases to trimming and J lost 1 base, with 4 bases between them. The CDR3 DNA is TGTGCCAGCAGCTTGGAGACGAACACTGAAGCTTTCTTT. Translation: CASSLETNTEAFF.

This clonotype has just a few counts. The rearrangement uses TRBV29-1 and TRBJ1-1; TRBD1 aligns across 7 bases. Trimming removed 7 bases from V and 1 base from J; junction bases left unmatched: 3. CDR1 and CDR2 (germline): SQVTM, ANQGSEA. The CDR3 sequence is 12 residues long. The CDR3 bases are TGCAGCGACGGACAGGCGAACACTGAAGCTTTCTTT. Its protein is CSDGQANTEAFF.

The rearrangement uses TRBV29-1 and TRBJ2-2; TRBD2 matches at 11 bases. The CDR3 is 15 amino acids. Trimming removed 5 bases from V and 0 bases from J; junction bases left unmatched: 2. Germline CDR1 is SQVTM and CDR2 is ANQGSEA. The CDR3 is CSVSSGRANTGELFF. The CDR3 DNA reads as TGCAGCGTTAGTAGCGGGAGGGCGAACACCGGGGAGCTGTTTTTT.

The table lists this clonotype with a few counts. The V and J genes are TRBV4-3 and TRBJ2-7; 7 bases are shared with TRBD2. V dropped 1 base and J dropped 0; count of bases not matched to a gene: 6. CDR1 is LGHNA and CDR2 is YSLEER in the germline V gene. The CDR3 contains 16 residues. The DNA of the CDR3 is TGCGCCAGCAGCCAAGGCAGCGGGAAAAGCTCCTACGAGCAGTACTTC. Its protein is CASSQGSGKSSYEQYF.

Here the CDR3 DNA reads TGCAGTGCTAGGAGTAGCGGGAGTGTAACAGAGACCCAGTACTTC. Its translation is CSARSSGSVTETQYF. The chain is built from TRBV20-1 and TRBJ2-5; 9 positions match TRBD2. Germline CDR1 is DFQATT and CDR2 is SNEGSKA (reference sequence). The CDR3 totals 15 residues. Trimming at V came to 3 bases and at J to 4 bases, leaving 9 bases not matched to a gene.

In this sample, this clonotype turned up a few times. The gene calls are TRBV4-3 and TRBJ2-7, with TRBD1 matching 8 bases. The CDR3 spans 16 residues. CDR1 LGHNA and CDR2 YSLEER come from the germline V gene. Unmatched junction bases numbered 5, after V lost 0 bases and J lost 1 base. CDR3 sequence: CASSQDYRGVSYEQYF. CDR3 coding DNA: TGCGCCAGCAGCCAAGACTACAGGGGGGTTTCCTACGAGCAGTACTTC.

This clonotype was picked up a small number of times. This chain uses TRBV6-2 or TRBV6-3 with TRBJ2-1; maybe TRBD2 (5 bases). The V gene's germline CDR1 is MNHEY and CDR2 SVGEGT. The ends were cut back, 11 bases at V and 8 bases at J, with 13 bases in the middle. The CDR3 length is 11 residues. In DNA form, the CDR3 reads TGTGCCGCATCGAGGGCACATGAGCAGTTCTTC. Amino acids: CAASRAHEQFF.

The chain combines TRBV7-2 with TRBJ2-4; D is possibly TRBD2 (6 bases). V was cut by 4 bases and J by 8 bases, with 18 bases left in between. CDR1 and CDR2 (germline): SGHTA, FQGNSA. This CDR3 is 15 amino acids long. The CDR3 is CASSSGVKIGDIQYF. The CDR3 DNA sequence: TGTGCCAGCAGCTCGGGAGTGAAGATTGGGGACATTCAGTACTTC.

The rearrangement links TRBV12-3 or TRBV12-4 to TRBJ2-2; 7 nucleotides match TRBD2. V was clipped by 9 bases and J by 2 bases; unmatched bases: 12. This CDR3 has 16 amino acids. CDR3 in DNA: TGTGCCAGTCAGGGCCCGGGCGGGGGAAACACCGGGGAGCTGTTTTTT. It specifies CASQGPGGGNTGELFF.

The J gene is TRBJ2-1, the V gene TRBV20-1; D possibly corresponds to TRBD2 (6 bases). This CDR3 spans 11 amino acids. CDR1 is DFQATT, CDR2 SNEGSKA, per germline (reference sequence). V gave up 6 bases and J gave up 7 bases, with 10 bases separating them. In DNA, the CDR3 is TGCAGTGCCGGTGGGAGGAATGAGCAGTTCTTC. Protein sequence: CSAGGRNEQFF.

This chain links TRBV11-2 with TRBJ2-3; D gene uncertain. Germline V gene sequence: CDR1 SGHAT, CDR2 FQNNGV. The CDR3 spans 13 residues. V was shortened by 1 base and J by 5 bases, with 7 bases between the two germline ends. The CDR3 loop reads CASSLVGVDTQYF. The CDR3, as DNA: TGTGCCAGCAGCTTAGTTGGGGTAGATACGCAGTATTTT.

This clonotype was seen more than once but under ten times. J is TRBJ2-1 and V is TRBV29-1, with a tentative D call TRBD1 (6 bases). CDR1 SQVTM and CDR2 ANQGSEA come from the germline V gene. The CDR3 is 12 amino acids. The V and J ends lost 7 bases and 0 bases respectively, with 7 bases between them. CDR3 loop: CSADSSYNEQFF. The CDR3 nucleotides are TGCAGCGCGGACAGCTCCTACAATGAGCAGTTCTTC.

This chain uses TRBV7-8 with TRBJ2-7, with TRBD1 identical over 8 bases. CDR3 length: 14 amino acids. J lost 6 bases, V lost 5 bases, and 9 bases had no gene match. The germline V gene has CDR1 SGHVS and CDR2 FQNEAQ. CDR3 sequence (DNA): TGTGCCAGCAGCCAAGCCAGACAGGGGCCCGAGCAGTACTTC. Its translation is CASSQARQGPEQYF.

The chain is built from TRBV19 and TRBJ2-1, with TRBD1 identical over 7 bases. Looked up from germline, CDR1 is LNHDA and CDR2 is SQIVND (reference sequence). The CDR3 runs to 13 residues. V lost 4 bases to trimming and J lost 9 bases; unmatched junction nucleotides: 6. The chain's CDR3 is CASSTTGVGEQFF. DNA of the CDR3: TGTGCCAGTAGTACCACAGGGGTCGGTGAGCAGTTCTTC. Together with reference TRBV19 and TRBJ2-1, the CDR3 gives the full variable domain: DGGITQSPKYLFRKEGQNVTLSCEQNLNHDAMYWYRQDPGQGLRLIYYSQIVNDFQKGDIAEGYSVSREKKESFPLTVTSAQKNPTAFYLCASSTTGVGEQFFGPGTRLTVL.

The table lists this clonotype with many counts. This sequence joins TRBV20-1 and TRBJ1-6; D gene uncertain. V lost 4 bases, J lost 8 bases, and 9 bases lay in between. The germline CDR1 and CDR2 sequences are DFQATT and SNEGSKA (reference sequence). The CDR3 sequence is 12 residues long. DNA for the CDR3: TGCAGTGCTACCCGACCTCATTCACCCCTCCACTTT. Encoded protein: CSATRPHSPLHF.

The chain employs TRBV18 and TRBJ2-3; TRBD1 matches 8 bases. J gave up 1 base and V 3 bases, and 9 bases lay outside the gene matches. CDR3 length: 17 residues. Germline loops: CDR1 KGHSH, CDR2 LQKENI. The CDR3 region has the DNA TGTGCCAGCTCACCCCTCTGGACAGGGCGACGCACAGATACGCAGTATTTT. Translating it yields CASSPLWTGRRTDTQYF.

This clonotype appeared a few times. V and J are TRBV5-1 and TRBJ1-1; possibly TRBD1 for D (5 bases). The germline CDR1 and CDR2 sequences are SGHRS and YFSETQ. The CDR3 sequence is 14 residues long. V lost 3 bases to trimming and J lost 8 bases, with 17 bases between them. As DNA, the CDR3 is TGCGCCAGCAGCTCAGGGTTGGGGTATGCGGAAGCTTTCTTT. Translated: CASSSGLGYAEAFF.

Only a few counts were recorded for this clonotype. This chain links TRBV7-9 with TRBJ2-1, with D tentatively TRBD2 (6 bases). V lost 5 bases and J 12 bases, leaving 17 bases between the germline ends. The CDR3 runs 13 residues. Germline V gene data show CDR1 as SEHNR and CDR2 as FQNEAQ (reference sequence). The DNA of the CDR3 is TGTGCCAGCAGCCCCCGGGACTTTCGGGGGCAGTTCTTC. This encodes CASSPRDFRGQFF. The variable domain in full, with the rest retrieved from reference TRBV7-9 and TRBJ2-1, is DTGVSQNPRHKITKRGQNVTFRCDPISEHNRLYWYRQTLGQGPEFLTYFQNEAQLEKSRLLSDRFSAERPKGSFSTLEIQRTEQGDSAMYLCASSPRDFRGQFFGPGTRLTVL.

This clonotype appeared once. This sequence joins TRBV7-2 and TRBJ1-4; unclear D gene. This CDR3 is built from 12 residues. Trimming removed 2 bases at V and 8 bases at J, with 6 bases between. Germline CDR1 SGHTA, CDR2 FQGNSA. The CDR3 spells CASSLYGEKLFF. The CDR3 coding sequence is TGTGCCAGCAGCTTATATGGGGAAAAACTGTTTTTT.

The chain links TRBV6-2 or TRBV6-3 to TRBJ1-1; no clear D. Germline CDR1 is MNHEY and CDR2 is SVGEGT. V was clipped by 8 bases and J by 1 base, with 11 bases between them. The CDR3 spans 13 residues. CDR3 residues: CASRWGANTEAFF. In DNA, the CDR3 is TGTGCCAGCCGATGGGGAGCGAACACTGAAGCTTTCTTT.

This rearrangement joins TRBV20-1 to TRBJ2-1, with TRBD2 matching 10 bases. V lost 6 bases to trimming and J lost 0 bases; unmatched junction nucleotides: 8. The germline V gene has CDR1 DFQATT and CDR2 SNEGSKA (reference sequence). CDR3 length: 16 amino acids. The DNA of the CDR3 is TGCAGTGCCGAGACCATAGCGGGAGGCTCCTACAATGAGCAGTTCTTC. Amino acids: CSAETIAGGSYNEQFF.

There are many counts of this clonotype. This sequence joins TRBV2 and TRBJ2-7, with D unresolved. The CDR3 totals 11 residues. Trimming took off 1 base at V and 10 bases at J, with 8 bases between the two ends. The V gene's germline CDR1 is SNHLY and CDR2 FYNNEI. The CDR3 DNA reads TGTGCCAGCAGTGAAGGGCAACTTCAGTACTTC. It codes for CASSEGQLQYF. Together with reference TRBV2 and TRBJ2-7, the CDR3 gives the full variable domain: EPEVTQTPSHQVTQMGQEVILRCVPISNHLYFYWYRQILGQKVEFLVSFYNNEISEKSEIFDDQFSVERPDGSNFTLKIRSTKLEDSAMYFCASSEGQLQYFGPGTRLTVT.

This clonotype was counted a few times. Sequence at one end of the junction differs from germline and may be a read error. V is TRBV28 and J is TRBJ2-5; 7 bases line up with TRBD1. Germline CDR1 MDHEN, CDR2 SYDVKM. This CDR3 spans 12 amino acids. The CDR3 here is CASSLSGTAPVF. The DNA of the CDR3 is TGTGCCAGCAGTTTATCAGGGACAGCTCCCGTCTTC. The full variable domain, completed using reference TRBV28 and TRBJ2-5, is DVKVTQSSRYLVKRTGEKVFLECVQDMDHENMFWYRQDPGLGLRLIYFSYDVKMKEKGDIPEGYSVSREKKERFSLILESASTNQTSMYLCASSLSGTAPVFGPGTRLLVL.

This clonotype has a handful of counts. The chain joins TRBV5-4 to TRBJ1-3; D unclear. The CDR3 consists of 15 residues. CDR1 and CDR2 (germline): SGHNT, YYREEE (reference sequence). Trimming stripped 0 bases from V and 4 bases from J, with 11 bases between. The CDR3 DNA reads as TGTGCCAGCAGCTTGGACCCGGCGGGAGGAAACACCATATATTTT. The encoded protein is CASSLDPAGGNTIYF.

This clonotype turned up a few times. V and J are TRBV18 and TRBJ2-7; D is unresolved. Germline V gives CDR1 KGHSH, CDR2 LQKENI. V was pared by 4 bases and J by 3 bases, with 10 bases between. The CDR3 is made up of 13 amino acids. This CDR3 is CASSLEQYYEQYF. The CDR3 nucleotides are TGTGCCAGCTCACTAGAACAGTACTACGAGCAGTACTTC.

The chain is built from TRBV5-5 and TRBJ2-5, with a tentative D call TRBD2 (7 bases). Germline values: CDR1 SGHKS, CDR2 YYEKEE (reference sequence). V dropped 4 bases and J dropped 5 bases, with 15 bases sitting between them. The CDR3 has 14 amino acids. CDR3 sequence (DNA): TGTGCCAGCAGCCCTCAAGGGGGGGGGGAGACCCAGTACTTC. Protein sequence: CASSPQGGGETQYF.